These 27 T cell receptor beta chains were sequenced from one sample in a study of radiotherapy plus CTLA-4 blockade in lung cancer. Using immunoSEQ multiplex PCR, the repertoire was profiled, and TCRdb retains in-frame clones only, with some absent. The sample has about 53,000 clones; roughly four fifths are singletons. The sequenced sample was peripheral blood, obtained from a patient treated with radiotherapy plus ipilimumab. Every receptor here comes from a human donor with non-small cell lung cancer whose response to radiotherapy plus ipilimumab could not be evaluated.

The chain is built from TRBV7-2 and TRBJ2-3; a possible D gene is TRBD2 (5 bases). This CDR3 spans 16 amino acids. Trimming removed 1 base from V and 2 bases from J, with 13 bases in between. Germline assignment: CDR1 SGHTA and CDR2 FQGNSA. The CDR3 DNA reads as TGTGCCAGCAGCTTAGGACTTCCGACTATCACAGATACGCAGTATTTT. It translates to CASSLGLPTITDTQYF.

The CDR3, as DNA: TGTGCCAGCAGCCAATCCAGACAGGGGACTGGCTATGGCTACACCTTC. Protein: CASSQSRQGTGYGYTF. The chain has TRBV16 and TRBJ1-2; 8 bases match TRBD1. CDR3 length: 16 amino acids. After removal of 0 bases from V and 4 bases from J, the junction contained 7 bases not matched to a gene. Germline CDR1 KGHSY, CDR2 FQNENV.

V usage is TRBV4-3 and J usage is TRBJ2-3, with 9 bases that match TRBD2. The CDR3 covers 17 residues. Germline V lookup: CDR1 LGHNA, CDR2 YSLEER. V trimming: 0 bases; J trimming: 6 bases; junction bases outside the gene matches: 10. The CDR3 DNA follows: TGCGCCAGCAGCCAAGATTACGGGACTAGCCGCTCTGATACGCAGTATTTT. Encoded protein: CASSQDYGTSRSDTQYF.

The chain joins TRBV19 to TRBJ1-5, with a weak D call TRBD1 (5 bases). Looked up from germline, CDR1 is LNHDA and CDR2 is SQIVND (reference sequence). CDR3 length equals 16 residues. Trimming pared 0 bases from V and 5 bases from J, leaving 14 bases between. The CDR3 sequence is CASSIEDWGGDQPQHF. Written as DNA, the CDR3 is TGTGCCAGTAGTATAGAGGATTGGGGGGGAGATCAGCCCCAGCATTTT. The entire variable domain, with the rest obtained from reference TRBV19 and TRBJ1-5, is as follows: DGGITQSPKYLFRKEGQNVTLSCEQNLNHDAMYWYRQDPGQGLRLIYYSQIVNDFQKGDIAEGYSVSREKKESFPLTVTSAQKNPTAFYLCASSIEDWGGDQPQHFGDGTRLSIL.

V usage is TRBV4-3 and J usage is TRBJ2-2; 7 bases match TRBD1. Germline CDR1 and CDR2: LGHNA and YSLEER. The CDR3 consists of 17 residues. V was clipped by 3 bases and J by 3 bases; unmatched bases: 10. The CDR3 DNA follows: TGCGCCAGCAGCCAGAAATTGACAGGGTGGGACACCGGGGAGCTGTTTTTT. Its translation: CASSQKLTGWDTGELFF.

The chain carries TRBV7-2 and TRBJ2-7; 7 nucleotides align to TRBD1. The germline V gene has CDR1 SGHTA and CDR2 FQGNSA. The V segment lost 5 bases and the J segment 2 bases; nucleotides outside the gene matches: 6. The CDR3 contains 14 residues. DNA for the CDR3: TGTGCCAGCAGCAAACAGGGGATAACCTACGAGCAGTACTTC. It yields the protein CASSKQGITYEQYF.

CDR3 sequence: CASSLAVAYEQYF. The CDR3 DNA sequence: TGTGCCAGCAGCTTAGCCGTCGCGTACGAGCAGTACTTC. The chain couples TRBV7-2 to TRBJ2-7, with D unclear. V lost 0 bases to trimming and J lost 4 bases, with 7 bases between them. The germline CDR1 and CDR2 sequences are SGHTA and FQGNSA. This CDR3 comprises 13 residues.

The chain is built from TRBV28 and TRBJ2-2, with 11 bases lining up with TRBD2. V was clipped by 8 bases and J by 1 base; unmatched bases: 15. Germline CDR1 and CDR2: MDHEN and SYDVKM. The CDR3 runs to 19 residues. CDR3 residues: CASDPPGLAEGENTGELFF. The CDR3, as DNA: TGTGCCAGCGACCCCCCGGGACTAGCGGAGGGGGAGAACACCGGGGAGCTGTTTTTT.

This clone appeared once. The chain carries TRBV30 and TRBJ2-5; 7 bases align to TRBD2. Losses at the gene ends were 2 bases for V and 7 bases for J; bases not matched to a gene: 1. This CDR3 comprises 11 residues. Germline values: CDR1 GTSNPN, CDR2 SVGIG (reference sequence). The DNA of the CDR3 is TGTGCCTGGAGTTGGGGGGGGACCCAGTACTTC. Translated, it gives CAWSWGGTQYF. The whole variable domain, filled in from reference TRBV30 and TRBJ2-5, reads SQTIHQWPATLVQPVGSPLSLECTVEGTSNPNLYWYRQAAGRGLQLLFYSVGIGQISSEVPQNLSASRPQDRQFILSSKKLLLSDSGFYLCAWSWGGTQYFGPGTRLLVL.

V and J are TRBV10-3 and TRBJ2-6; 10 bases map to TRBD1. The CDR3 has 17 amino acids. The V segment lost 5 bases and the J segment 2 bases; nucleotides outside the gene matches: 6. Germline assignment: CDR1 ENHRY and CDR2 SYGVKD. CDR3 sequence reads: CAISLETGGAGANVLTF. The CDR3 coding sequence is TGTGCCATCAGTCTGGAGACAGGGGGCGCTGGGGCCAACGTCCTGACTTTC.

The chain uses TRBV9 and TRBJ2-1; 8 bases match TRBD2. V was pared by 3 bases and J by 2 bases, with 4 bases of the junction left unmatched. The CDR3 is 15 residues long. CDR1 and CDR2 (germline): SGDLS, YYNGEE. For the CDR3, the DNA is TGTGCCAGCAGCGCGCGGGAGGCAGCCTACAATGAGCAGTTCTTC. This sequence encodes CASSAREAAYNEQFF.

V gene TRBV15 combines with J gene TRBJ1-5; the D is unclear. The germline gives CDR1 LNHNV, CDR2 YYDKDF (reference sequence). V dropped 1 base and J dropped 0 bases, with 7 bases sitting between them. CDR3 length: 15 amino acids. DNA of the CDR3: TGTGCCACCAGCAGAGGTACAGCTAGCAATCAGCCCCAGCATTTT. Its protein product is CATSRGTASNQPQHF.

The chain couples TRBV6-5 to TRBJ2-5; 8 positions match TRBD2. The CDR3 spans 14 residues. V lost 8 bases and J lost 1; bases outside the gene matches: 6. Germline assignment: CDR1 MNHEY and CDR2 SVGAGI. CDR3 region: CASGWAGGQETQYF. The CDR3 DNA reads as TGTGCCAGCGGCTGGGCGGGAGGCCAAGAGACCCAGTACTTC.

The chain employs TRBV28 and TRBJ1-4; 8 positions agree with TRBD1. This CDR3 is 13 amino acids long. The V gene's germline CDR1 is MDHEN and CDR2 SYDVKM. V shed 6 bases and J 8 bases; nucleotides not matched to a gene: 5. CDR3 DNA: TGTGCCAGCAGCCCAGGGGGCTTAGAAAAACTGTTTTTT. It encodes CASSPGGLEKLFF.

V and J are TRBV5-1 and TRBJ2-2; tentative D call: TRBD1 (6 bases). CDR3 length: 17 residues. V was cut by 2 bases and J by 2 bases, with 16 bases left in between. Germline assignment: CDR1 SGHRS and CDR2 YFSETQ. This CDR3 is CASSFGAPGTNTGELFF. The CDR3 nucleotides are TGCGCCAGCAGCTTTGGGGCCCCCGGGACAAACACCGGGGAGCTGTTTTTT. The full variable domain, in which reference TRBV5-1 and TRBJ2-2 provide the parts outside the CDR3, is KAGVTQTPRYLIKTRGQQVTLSCSPISGHRSVSWYQQTPGQGLQFLFEYFSETQRNKGNFPGRFSGRQFSNSRSEMNVSTLELGDSALYLCASSFGAPGTNTGELFFGEGSRLTVL.

This clone has more than one count but fewer than ten. This chain uses TRBV7-2 with TRBJ2-3; 7 bases map to TRBD1. There are 13 residues in the CDR3. J lost 9 bases, V lost 5 bases, and 8 bases had no gene match. Germline V gene data show CDR1 as SGHTA and CDR2 as FQGNSA. CDR3 loop: CASSIKGRGTQYF. CDR3 nucleotide sequence: TGTGCCAGCAGCATAAAGGGCAGGGGGACGCAGTATTTT.

The genes are TRBV2 and TRBJ2-6; the match to TRBD1 covers 7 bases. Germline loops: CDR1 SNHLY, CDR2 FYNNEI. J lost 1 base, V lost 6 bases, and 12 bases had no gene match. The CDR3 has 18 amino acids. CDR3 region: CASSFTGQRTSGANVLTF. CDR3 DNA: TGTGCCAGCAGCTTCACGGGACAGCGAACGTCTGGGGCCAACGTCCTGACTTTC.

The chain uses TRBV10-3 and TRBJ2-7; 8 bases are shared with TRBD1. The CDR3 is 13 residues long. V lost 4 bases to trimming and J lost 6 bases; unmatched junction nucleotides: 5. From germline, CDR1 is ENHRY and CDR2 SYGVKD. CDR3 bases: TGTGCCATCAGTGGGACAGGGTCGGGCGAGCAGTACTTC. This encodes CAISGTGSGEQYF.

This sequence joins TRBV11-1 and TRBJ1-2, with 8 bases matching TRBD1. Looked up from germline, CDR1 is SGHAT and CDR2 is FQDESV (reference sequence). Losses at the gene ends were 5 bases for V and 6 bases for J; bases not matched to a gene: 11. CDR3 length: 15 residues. The CDR3 region has the DNA TGTGCCAGCAGCCTTGGAGATGACAGGGGTCATGGCTACACCTTC. Translating it yields CASSLGDDRGHGYTF. Variable domain in full (rest from reference TRBV11-1 and TRBJ1-2): EAEVAQSPRYKITEKSQAVAFWCDPISGHATLYWYRQILGQGPELLVQFQDESVVDDSQLPKDRFSAERLKGVDSTLKIQPAELGDSAMYLCASSLGDDRGHGYTFGSGTRLTVV.

The V call is TRBV5-6, the J call TRBJ2-3; 8 nucleotides agree with TRBD1. The CDR3 is 18 residues long. J gave up 3 bases and V 0 bases, and 12 bases lay outside the gene matches. Germline CDR1 is SGHDT and CDR2 is YYEEEE. CDR3 region: CASSLVGGRGRRTDTQYF. CDR3 DNA: TGTGCCAGCAGCTTGGTTGGTGGCAGGGGGCGGCGAACAGATACGCAGTATTTT.

The CDR3 region has the DNA TGTGCCAGCCGCCGGGATACCGGAGGCACCGGGGAGCTGTTTTTT. Translating it yields CASRRDTGGTGELFF. The gene calls are TRBV9 and TRBJ2-2; a weak D match, TRBD2 (5 bases). The germline CDR1 and CDR2 sequences are SGDLS and YYNGEE. The CDR3 is made up of 15 amino acids. The V gene lost 7 bases and the J gene lost 4 bases, with 17 bases spanning the gap.

V gene TRBV6-1 combines with J gene TRBJ2-2, with 8 bases fitting TRBD1. CDR1 is MNHNS, CDR2 SASEGT, per germline. The junction had 6 bases not matched to a gene; V was cut back by 8 bases and J by 10 bases. CDR3 length equals 12 residues. The CDR3 sequence is CASGKGQAELFF. In DNA form, the CDR3 reads TGTGCCAGCGGGAAGGGACAGGCGGAGCTGTTTTTT.

The CDR3 here is CASSIRGTGGDDQPQHF. DNA for the CDR3: TGTGCCAGCAGCATCCGAGGGACAGGGGGCGATGATCAGCCCCAGCATTTT. The rearrangement joins TRBV7-9 to TRBJ1-5; 12 bases are a match to TRBD1. Germline assignment: CDR1 SEHNR and CDR2 FQNEAQ (reference sequence). V shed 5 bases and J 5 bases; nucleotides not matched to a gene: 10. The CDR3 sequence is 17 residues long.

The chain links TRBV11-2 to TRBJ2-5; 7 positions agree with TRBD2. Germline V gives CDR1 SGHAT, CDR2 FQNNGV. V lost 3 bases, J lost 5 bases, and 3 bases stayed unmatched. This CDR3 is 13 amino acids long. The CDR3 DNA sequence: TGTGCCAGCAGCTTGACTAGCCAGGAGACCCAGTACTTC. This gives the protein CASSLTSQETQYF.

This clone was detected only once. The chain uses TRBV4-2 and TRBJ1-4; 9 bases align to TRBD1. J gave up 11 bases and V 4 bases, and 14 bases lay outside the gene matches. Germline CDR1 is LGHNA and CDR2 is YNFKEQ. The CDR3 has 16 residues. CDR3 residues: CASSPRAGQGGEKLFF. The CDR3 nucleotides are TGTGCCAGCAGCCCAAGGGCGGGACAGGGCGGTGAGAAACTGTTTTTT.

The V and J genes are TRBV9 and TRBJ2-3; 12 positions agree with TRBD2. Trimming removed 4 bases from V and 5 bases from J; junction bases left unmatched: 11. The V gene's germline CDR1 is SGDLS and CDR2 YYNGEE. This CDR3 is built from 17 residues. The CDR3 coding sequence is TGTGCCAGCAGCTTCCCGACTAGCGGGAGAACTGGAGATACGCAGTATTTT. As protein: CASSFPTSGRTGDTQYF.

V and J are TRBV9 and TRBJ2-1, with TRBD2 identical over 9 bases. J gave up 6 bases and V 4 bases, and 8 bases lay outside the gene matches. The germline V gene has CDR1 SGDLS and CDR2 YYNGEE. The CDR3 length is 15 residues. This CDR3 is CASSLGTSSSNEQFF. The CDR3 DNA reads as TGTGCCAGCAGCTTAGGGACTAGCAGTTCCAATGAGCAGTTCTTC.